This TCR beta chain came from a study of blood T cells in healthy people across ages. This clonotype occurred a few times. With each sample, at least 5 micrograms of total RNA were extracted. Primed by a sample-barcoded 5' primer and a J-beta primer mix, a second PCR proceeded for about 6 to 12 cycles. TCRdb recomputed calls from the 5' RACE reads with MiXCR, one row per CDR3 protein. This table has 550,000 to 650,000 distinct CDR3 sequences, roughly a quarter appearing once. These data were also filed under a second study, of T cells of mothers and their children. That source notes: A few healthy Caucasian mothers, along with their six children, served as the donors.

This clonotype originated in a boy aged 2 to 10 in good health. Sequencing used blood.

The CDR3 loop reads CASSSQAGGETQYF. DNA of the CDR3: TGTGCCAGCAGTTCTCAAGCGGGCGGGGAGACCCAGTACTTC. The gene calls are TRBV6-5 and TRBJ2-1; weak D call: TRBD2 (6 bases). Gene TRBJ2-5 matches the end of the DNA better, so the J call may be wrong. Germline CDR1 is MNHEY and CDR2 is SVGAGI. The CDR3 is made up of 14 amino acids.